This T cell receptor beta chain emerged from a study of blood T cell repertoires in COVID-19. Study-level information: Acute and convalescent COVID-19 samples came from the United States, Italy and Spain.

Data came from immunoSEQ multiplex PCR; TCRdb stores just in-frame clones and leaves some out. The sample shows around 190,000 clones, approximately 90% of them seen only once. This receptor was obtained from a middle-aged woman in a cohort exposed to, infected with or recovered from COVID-19 (not recorded which). The sample consisted of PBMCs or T cells enriched from blood (not recorded which).

Here the CDR3 DNA reads TGTGCCAGCAGCCTTCAGGGGGCAATAGAGAATTCACCCCTCCACTTT. It codes for CASSLQGAIENSPLHF. The genes are TRBV4-2 and TRBJ1-6; 8 positions match TRBD1. J lost 7 bases, V lost 4 bases, and 9 bases had no gene match. The CDR3 consists of 16 residues. Germline CDR1 reads LGHNA; CDR2 reads YNFKEQ.